The clone carrying this T cell receptor (beta chain) was observed a handful of times. J gave up 16 bases and V 0 bases, and 9 bases lay outside the gene matches. Germline CDR1 LGHNA, CDR2 YSLEER. The CDR3 spans 14 residues. The data originate from a study of blood T cell repertoires in COVID-19. Background on the study: From the United States, Italy and Spain came samples of acute and convalescent COVID-19. T cells, B-cell-depleted T cells, or PBMCs supplied cDNA or gDNA.

In the source study's methods: Reference gene primer amplification gave estimated nucleated cell counts. The assay was immunoSEQ multiplex PCR, and TCRdb's table has in-frame clones only and misses some. V, J and clone size are those of that table, while D and trimming were read from the DNA. This sample has 150,000 to 200,000 clones, with about 81% found just once. Patients at the Seattle site were enrolled during active infection and followed longitudinally. This rearrangement joins TRBV4-3 to TRBJ1-6, with 7 nucleotides matching TRBD1. The sequence derives from an elderly woman with COVID-19, enrolled during active disease. The specimen sequenced was peripheral blood. The CDR3 DNA follows: TGCGCCAGCAGCCAAGATCTCCAGGGACAGACTCTCCACTTT. It specifies CASSQDLQGQTLHF.